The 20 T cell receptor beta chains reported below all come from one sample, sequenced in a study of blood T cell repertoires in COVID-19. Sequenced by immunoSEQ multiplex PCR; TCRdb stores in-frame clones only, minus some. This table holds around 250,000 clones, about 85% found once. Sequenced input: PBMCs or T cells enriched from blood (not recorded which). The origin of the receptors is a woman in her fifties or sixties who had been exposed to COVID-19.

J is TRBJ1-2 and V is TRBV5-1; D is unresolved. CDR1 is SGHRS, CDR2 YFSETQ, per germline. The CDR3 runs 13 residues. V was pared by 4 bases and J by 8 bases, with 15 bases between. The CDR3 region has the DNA TGCGCCAGCAGCCCCGCCGGTGCGCGAGGCTACACCTTC. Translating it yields CASSPAGARGYTF.

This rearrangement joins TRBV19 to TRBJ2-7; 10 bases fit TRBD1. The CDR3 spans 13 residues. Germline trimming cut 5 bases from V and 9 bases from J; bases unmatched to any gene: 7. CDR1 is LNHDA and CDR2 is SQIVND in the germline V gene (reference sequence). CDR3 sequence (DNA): TGTGCCAGTAGTCCGGGACAGGGGACTGGGCAGTACTTC. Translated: CASSPGQGTGQYF.

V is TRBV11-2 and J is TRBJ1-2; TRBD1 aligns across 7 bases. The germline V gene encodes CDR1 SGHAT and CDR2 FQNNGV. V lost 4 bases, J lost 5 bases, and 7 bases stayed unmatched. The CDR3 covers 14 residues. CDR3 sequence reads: CASSSPGGFYGYTF. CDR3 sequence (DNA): TGTGCCAGCAGCTCCCCAGGGGGGTTTTATGGCTACACCTTC.

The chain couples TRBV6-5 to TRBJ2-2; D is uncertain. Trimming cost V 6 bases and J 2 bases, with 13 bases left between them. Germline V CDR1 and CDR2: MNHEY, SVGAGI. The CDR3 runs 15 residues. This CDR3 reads CASRTVPRNTGELFF. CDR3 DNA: TGTGCCAGCAGGACGGTTCCTAGAAACACCGGGGAGCTGTTTTTT.

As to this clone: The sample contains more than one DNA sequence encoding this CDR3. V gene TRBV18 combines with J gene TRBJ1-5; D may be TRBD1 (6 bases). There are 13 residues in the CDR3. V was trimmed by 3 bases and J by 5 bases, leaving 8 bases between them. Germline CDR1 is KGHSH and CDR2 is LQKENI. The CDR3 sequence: CASSPAGDQPQHF. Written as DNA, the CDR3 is TGTGCCAGCTCACCTGCAGGGGATCAGCCCCAGCATTTT.

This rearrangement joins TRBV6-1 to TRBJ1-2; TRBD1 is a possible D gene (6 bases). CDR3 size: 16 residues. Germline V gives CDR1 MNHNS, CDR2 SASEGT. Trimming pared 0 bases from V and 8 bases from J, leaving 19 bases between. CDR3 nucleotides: TGTGCCAGCAGTGAAGCGAAGGGGGTGGGAATTCGCGGCTACACCTTC. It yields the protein CASSEAKGVGIRGYTF.

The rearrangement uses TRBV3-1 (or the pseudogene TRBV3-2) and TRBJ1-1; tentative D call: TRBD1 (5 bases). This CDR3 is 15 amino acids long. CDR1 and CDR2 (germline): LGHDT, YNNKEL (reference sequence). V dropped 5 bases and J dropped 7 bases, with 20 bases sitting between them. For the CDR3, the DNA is TGTGCCAGCAGCGGTCGGGGGAGGGTGTATGGTGAAGCTTTCTTT. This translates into CASSGRGRVYGEAFF.

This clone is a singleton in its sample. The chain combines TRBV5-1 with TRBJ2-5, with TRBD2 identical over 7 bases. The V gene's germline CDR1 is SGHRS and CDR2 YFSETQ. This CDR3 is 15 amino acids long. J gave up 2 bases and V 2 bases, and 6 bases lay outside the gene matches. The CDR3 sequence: CASSFLPSGQETQYF. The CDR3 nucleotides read TGCGCCAGCAGCTTTCTGCCTAGCGGACAAGAGACCCAGTACTTC.

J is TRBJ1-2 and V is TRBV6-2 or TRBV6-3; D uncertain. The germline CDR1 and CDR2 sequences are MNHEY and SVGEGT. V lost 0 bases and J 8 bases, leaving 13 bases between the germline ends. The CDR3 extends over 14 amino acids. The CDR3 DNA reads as TGTGCCAGCAGTTACTCGGACGGGCGGAGGGGCTACACCTTC. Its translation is CASSYSDGRRGYTF.

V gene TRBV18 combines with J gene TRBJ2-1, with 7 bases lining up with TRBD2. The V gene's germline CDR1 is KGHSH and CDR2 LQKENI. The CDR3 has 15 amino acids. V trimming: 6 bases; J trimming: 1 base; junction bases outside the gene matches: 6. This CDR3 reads CASSLGRGSYNEQFF. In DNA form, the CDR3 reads TGTGCCAGCTCGTTAGGGAGGGGATCCTACAATGAGCAGTTCTTC.

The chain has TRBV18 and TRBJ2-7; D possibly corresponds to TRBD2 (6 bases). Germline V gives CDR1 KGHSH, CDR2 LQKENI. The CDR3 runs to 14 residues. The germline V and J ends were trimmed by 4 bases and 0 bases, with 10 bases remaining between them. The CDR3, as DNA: TGTGCCAGCTCACAGACGGGACTCTCCTACGAGCAGTACTTC. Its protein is CASSQTGLSYEQYF.

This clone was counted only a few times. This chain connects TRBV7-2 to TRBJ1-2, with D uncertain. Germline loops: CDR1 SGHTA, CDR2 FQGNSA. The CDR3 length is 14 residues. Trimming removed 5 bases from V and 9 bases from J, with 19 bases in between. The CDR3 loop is CASSSGGASMSYTF. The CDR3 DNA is TGTGCCAGCAGCAGCGGCGGTGCTTCTATGAGCTACACCTTC.

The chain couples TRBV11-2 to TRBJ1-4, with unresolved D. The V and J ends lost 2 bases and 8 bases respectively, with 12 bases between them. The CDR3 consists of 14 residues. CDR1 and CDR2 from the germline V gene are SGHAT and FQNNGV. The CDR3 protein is CASSLYSIGEKLFF. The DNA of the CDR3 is TGTGCCAGCAGCTTATACAGCATAGGCGAAAAACTGTTTTTT.

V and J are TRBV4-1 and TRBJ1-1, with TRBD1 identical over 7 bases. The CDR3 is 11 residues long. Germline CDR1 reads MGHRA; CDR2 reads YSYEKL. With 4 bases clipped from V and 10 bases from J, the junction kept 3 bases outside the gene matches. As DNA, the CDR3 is TGCGCCAGCAGCCGCGGGACAGCAGCTTTCTTT. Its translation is CASSRGTAAFF.

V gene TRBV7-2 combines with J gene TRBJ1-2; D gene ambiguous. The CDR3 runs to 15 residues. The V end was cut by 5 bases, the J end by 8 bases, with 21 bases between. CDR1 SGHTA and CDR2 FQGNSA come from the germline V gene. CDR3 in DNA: TGTGCCAGCAGCCCTAAGGTCCTCATTCCGGGGGGCTACACCTTC. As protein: CASSPKVLIPGGYTF.

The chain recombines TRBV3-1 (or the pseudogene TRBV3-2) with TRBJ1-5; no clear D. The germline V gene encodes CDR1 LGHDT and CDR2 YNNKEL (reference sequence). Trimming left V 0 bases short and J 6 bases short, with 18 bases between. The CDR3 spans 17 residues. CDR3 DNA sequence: TGTGCCAGCAGCCAAGATAGACTCCTCCTGAGGATTCAGCCCCAGCATTTT. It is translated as CASSQDRLLLRIQPQHF.

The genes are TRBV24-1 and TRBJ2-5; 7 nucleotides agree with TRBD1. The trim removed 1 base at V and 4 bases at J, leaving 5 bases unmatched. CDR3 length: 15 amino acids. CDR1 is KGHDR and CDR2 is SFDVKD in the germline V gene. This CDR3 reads CATSDFRTGLETQYF. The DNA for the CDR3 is TGTGCCACCAGTGATTTCCGGACAGGCTTAGAGACCCAGTACTTC.

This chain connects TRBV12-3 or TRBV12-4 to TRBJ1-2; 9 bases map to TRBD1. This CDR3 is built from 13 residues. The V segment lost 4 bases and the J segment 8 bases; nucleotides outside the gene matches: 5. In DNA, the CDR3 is TGTGCCAGCAGTTCGGGACAGGGATGGGGCTACACCTTC. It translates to CASSSGQGWGYTF.

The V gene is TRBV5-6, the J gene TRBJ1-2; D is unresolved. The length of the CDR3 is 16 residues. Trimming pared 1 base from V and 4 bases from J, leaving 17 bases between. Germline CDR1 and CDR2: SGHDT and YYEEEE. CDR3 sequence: CASSLFDTPAVYGYTF. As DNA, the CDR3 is TGTGCCAGCAGCTTGTTTGACACCCCAGCGGTCTATGGCTACACCTTC.

CDR3 sequence reads: CASSENSHQPQHF. The CDR3 bases are TGCGCCAGCAGTGAGAACAGCCATCAGCCCCAGCATTTT. This chain joins TRBV10-1 and TRBJ1-5; no clear D. The CDR3 length is 13 residues. Between the trimmed V and J ends, which lost 2 bases and 5 bases, there was a span of 7 bases. CDR1 and CDR2 (germline): WNHNN, SYGVQD (reference sequence).